This T cell receptor beta chain was recorded in a study of T cell responses to AZD1222 COVID-19 vaccine. Only in-frame clones appear in the TCRdb table, and some are missing; sequencing was by immunoSEQ multiplex PCR. The table has under 170,000 clones, 92% seen once; the top ten hold roughly 3.3%. Germline V CDR1 and CDR2: SGHVS, FNYEAQ. The CDR3 spans 17 residues. With 2 bases clipped from V and 4 bases from J, the junction kept 9 bases outside the gene matches. The chain links TRBV7-6 to TRBJ2-1, with TRBD2 matching 9 bases. This receptor was obtained from an adult who received the AZD1222 COVID-19 vaccine. The specimen comprised peripheral blood, sampled 28 days after the second AZD1222 dose. CDR3 protein: CASSLRAGGRGYNEQFF. DNA for the CDR3: TGTGCCAGCAGCTTAAGGGCGGGAGGGCGAGGATACAATGAGCAGTTCTTC.